Below are 4 T cell receptor beta chains sequenced from a single sample in a study of cytomegalovirus exposure and HLA in healthy donors. Use of 60 Vbeta and 13 Jbeta primers characterized the PCR. Data came from immunoSEQ multiplex PCR; TCRdb stores just in-frame clones and leaves some out. The table has some 160,000 clones, approximately 84% seen once. Sequencing was done on a sample of PBMCs. The receptors stem from a male donor in good health and CMV-seropositive.

This clone has a single count. The chain carries TRBV27 and TRBJ2-5; 7 nucleotides match TRBD2. Germline-derived CDR1 and CDR2 are MNHEY and SMNVEV (reference sequence). The CDR3 is 13 amino acids. The ends lost 3 bases at V and 5 bases at J; junction bases unmatched: 3. CDR3 bases: TGTGCCAGCAGTTTTTGGCGGGGGGAGACCCAGTACTTC. Its translation is CASSFWRGETQYF.

With respect to this clone: Additional DNA sequences in this sample encode the identical CDR3. V gene TRBV7-2 combines with J gene TRBJ2-7; no firm D call. Germline V gene lookup returns CDR1 SGHTA and CDR2 FQGNSA. CDR3 size: 14 residues. Deletions cut 1 base from V and 6 bases from J, with 13 bases between. The CDR3 DNA is TGTGCCAGCAGCTTAGACCCTCCTCCGGGCGAGCAGTACTTC. Protein sequence: CASSLDPPPGEQYF. The full variable domain, with the rest looked up from reference TRBV7-2 and TRBJ2-7, is GAGVSQSPSNKVTEKGKDVELRCDPISGHTALYWYRQSLGQGLEFLIYFQGNSAPDKSGLPSDRFSAERTGGSVSTLTIQRTQQEDSAVYLCASSLDPPPGEQYFGPGTRLTVT.

V is TRBV5-1 and J is TRBJ2-5, with 14 bases matching TRBD2. Per germline, CDR1 SGHRS and CDR2 YFSETQ. This CDR3 has 16 residues. The ends lost 4 bases at V and 5 bases at J; junction bases unmatched: 7. CDR3 sequence (DNA): TGCGCCAGCAGCCGAGGACTAGCGGGAGGAGGTGAGACCCAGTACTTC. It codes for CASSRGLAGGGETQYF. Complete variable domain (other parts from reference TRBV5-1 and TRBJ2-5): KAGVTQTPRYLIKTRGQQVTLSCSPISGHRSVSWYQQTPGQGLQFLFEYFSETQRNKGNFPGRFSGRQFSNSRSEMNVSTLELGDSALYLCASSRGLAGGGETQYFGPGTRLLVL.

This clone came up once. The V gene is TRBV7-2, the J gene TRBJ2-7, with 9 bases fitting TRBD1. The CDR3 extends over 15 amino acids. Trimming took 5 bases from V and 4 from J; bases not matched to a gene: 9. Germline CDR1 SGHTA, CDR2 FQGNSA. The CDR3 reads CASSPTGDREYEQYF. For the CDR3, the DNA is TGTGCCAGCAGCCCCACGGGGGACAGGGAATACGAGCAGTACTTC.